This TCR beta chain was sequenced for a study of control samples from healthy donors and cancer patients. Some clones are missing from TCRdb's copy, which holds only in-frame ones; the method was immunoSEQ multiplex PCR. The data show around 94,000 clones, roughly nine tenths seen once. The germline V gene encodes CDR1 PRHDT and CDR2 FYEKMQ (reference sequence). The CDR3 covers 12 residues. The V end lost 0 bases, the J end lost 8 bases, and 5 bases lay between the germline ends. The sequence was collected from a woman in her forties or fifties in good health. The rearrangement links TRBV13 to TRBJ2-1, with D uncertain. Sequencing input: blood. The CDR3 nucleotides are TGTGCCAGCAGCTTAGGTGTTCATGAGCAGTTCTTC. As protein: CASSLGVHEQFF.